These 12 T cell receptor beta chains came from one sample sequenced in a study of technical replicates of blood from a few donors. Libraries were prepared by immunoSEQ multiplex PCR; TCRdb keeps only in-frame clonotypes and omits some of them. The sample consists of approximately 76,000 clones, roughly 97% of them appearing once. Sequencing used T cells isolated from PBMCs. The receptors were gathered from a human donor in good health.

The CDR3 sequence is CASSSEQGDLGALFF. The CDR3 region has the DNA TGCGCCAGCAGCTCCGAACAGGGGGACCTCGGGGCACTGTTTTTT. The V call is TRBV5-1, the J call TRBJ1-4, with 8 bases lining up with TRBD1. Per the germline V gene, CDR1 is SGHRS and CDR2 is YFSETQ. V was clipped by 3 bases and J by 13 bases; unmatched bases: 14. The CDR3 is made up of 15 amino acids. The complete variable domain, with remaining parts taken from reference TRBV5-1 and TRBJ1-4, reads KAGVTQTPRYLIKTRGQQVTLSCSPISGHRSVSWYQQTPGQGLQFLFEYFSETQRNKGNFPGRFSGRQFSNSRSEMNVSTLELGDSALYLCASSSEQGDLGALFFGSGTQLSVL.

This sequence joins TRBV4-2 and TRBJ2-1; the D is unclear. Deletions cut 0 bases from V and 8 bases from J, with 8 bases between. This CDR3 has 13 residues. Germline-derived CDR1 and CDR2 are LGHNA and YNFKEQ. DNA of the CDR3: TGTGCCAGCAGCCAAGAGCTAGTCGATGAGCAGTTCTTC. Residues: CASSQELVDEQFF.

The count of this clone is one. This chain joins TRBV5-1 and TRBJ2-1; 9 positions agree with TRBD2. V lost 0 bases and J lost 1; bases outside the gene matches: 5. CDR1 SGHRS and CDR2 YFSETQ come from the germline V gene. The CDR3 is made up of 17 amino acids. The CDR3 coding sequence is TGCGCCAGCAGCTTGGCCAATAGCGGGAGTTCCTACAATGAGCAGTTCTTC. The encoded protein is CASSLANSGSSYNEQFF.

The chain recombines TRBV9 with TRBJ2-7; 10 positions agree with TRBD2. This CDR3 region has 15 residues. The junction had 10 bases not matched to a gene; V was cut back by 4 bases and J by 6 bases. CDR1 is SGDLS and CDR2 is YYNGEE in the germline V gene. The CDR3 DNA reads as TGTGCCAGCAGCCCTCACCCGGGACTAGCGTTCGAGCAGTACTTC. Its protein product is CASSPHPGLAFEQYF.

The J gene is TRBJ2-3, the V gene TRBV5-1; TRBD2 agrees at 14 bases. Germline V lookup: CDR1 SGHRS, CDR2 YFSETQ. Unmatched junction bases numbered 0, after V lost 5 bases and J lost 4 bases. This CDR3 spans 14 amino acids. The CDR3 bases are TGCGCCAGCAGGACTAGCGGGAGGGCAGATACGCAGTATTTT. Protein product: CASRTSGRADTQYF. Full variable domain (outside the CDR3, taken from reference TRBV5-1 and TRBJ2-3): KAGVTQTPRYLIKTRGQQVTLSCSPISGHRSVSWYQQTPGQGLQFLFEYFSETQRNKGNFPGRFSGRQFSNSRSEMNVSTLELGDSALYLCASRTSGRADTQYFGPGTRLTVL.

V is TRBV7-8 and J is TRBJ2-7; D not resolved. This CDR3 is 15 amino acids long. CDR1 is SGHVS and CDR2 is FQNEAQ in the germline V gene. Trimming removed 2 bases from V and 1 base from J, with 12 bases in between. The CDR3 nucleotides read TGTGCCAGCAGCTTAAGAACAGTAGAGTCCTACGAGCAGTACTTC. It is translated as CASSLRTVESYEQYF.

This clone was observed a single time. The rearrangement joins TRBV18 to TRBJ2-7, with 10 bases lining up with TRBD1. There are 15 residues in the CDR3. CDR1 is KGHSH and CDR2 is LQKENI in the germline V gene. Trimming took 0 bases from V and 3 from J; bases not matched to a gene: 2. As DNA, the CDR3 is TGTGCCAGCTCACCACCGACAGGGGGCCTCTACGAGCAGTACTTC. This encodes CASSPPTGGLYEQYF.

This clone was seen only once. V is TRBV2 and J is TRBJ2-2, with a possible D match to TRBD1 (6 bases). Germline V gene sequence: CDR1 SNHLY, CDR2 FYNNEI. V lost 5 bases and J lost 6, with 22 bases in between. There are 17 residues in the CDR3. The DNA for the CDR3 is TGTGCCAGCAGTCCTTCCAGAAGGGGGATAGTATCCGGGGAGCTGTTTTTT. Translation gives CASSPSRRGIVSGELFF.

The V gene is TRBV25-1, the J gene TRBJ1-1; 9 bases agree with TRBD1. In germline, CDR1 is MGHDK, CDR2 SYGVNS. Trimming took 6 bases from V and 0 from J; bases not matched to a gene: 8. The CDR3 is 16 residues long. The CDR3 here is CASRGIGTGMNTEAFF. In DNA form, the CDR3 reads TGTGCCAGCAGAGGGATCGGGACAGGGATGAACACTGAAGCTTTCTTT.

This clone was observed once. The V gene is TRBV5-4, the J gene TRBJ2-5; the D gene is possibly TRBD2 (6 bases). CDR1 SGHNT and CDR2 YYREEE come from the germline V gene (reference sequence). Trimming removed 0 bases from V and 1 base from J, with 13 bases in between. This CDR3 contains 16 residues. The CDR3: CASSLGGYGGQETQYF. The CDR3 DNA is TGTGCCAGCAGCTTGGGTGGGTACGGGGGCCAAGAGACCCAGTACTTC.

The gene calls are TRBV7-6 and TRBJ2-7; TRBD2 might be the D (5 bases). Germline V gene lookup returns CDR1 SGHVS and CDR2 FNYEAQ. Between the trimmed V and J ends, which lost 1 base and 4 bases, there was a span of 11 bases. This CDR3 is 14 amino acids long. The CDR3 nucleotides are TGTGCCAGCAGCTTAGAGGAGGTTTCGTACGAGCAGTACTTC. Amino acids: CASSLEEVSYEQYF.

This clone has only one observation. The V and J genes are TRBV6-6 and TRBJ2-4; 10 bases match TRBD1. The germline V gene has CDR1 MNHNY and CDR2 SVGAGI (reference sequence). J lost 5 bases, V lost 6 bases, and 7 bases had no gene match. The CDR3 sequence is 15 residues long. CDR3 in DNA: TGTGCCAGCAGCCAAAGACAGGGGGCAGAAAACATTCAGTACTTC. Amino acid sequence: CASSQRQGAENIQYF.